These T cell receptor beta chains were read from a single sample in a study of cytomegalovirus exposure and HLA in healthy donors. Some clones are missing from TCRdb's copy, which holds only in-frame ones; the method was immunoSEQ multiplex PCR. The sample has about 170,000 clones; approximately 84% are singletons. Sequencing was performed on PBMCs. The receptors originated from a boy between 2 and 10 years old in good health and CMV-seronegative. Each CDR3 is given with its conserved first and last residue. The order of the fields is V gene, J gene, CDR3 protein.

TRBV30	TRBJ1-3	CAWGTDGNTIYF
TRBV19	TRBJ1-1	CASSITGVGTEAFF
TRBV30	TRBJ2-3	CAWSPGLAGLYSTDTQYF
TRBV28	TRBJ1-2	CASSSLSYGYTF
TRBV10-3	TRBJ1-5	CAISEGTGGAGNQPQHF
TRBV7-8	TRBJ1-4	CASGPFGQMNEKLFF
TRBV2	TRBJ2-7	CASRKTRSGRAGEQYF
TRBV19	TRBJ2-1	CASSIGGTSGNEQFF
TRBV21-1	TRBJ1-2	CASRRQGMGNYGYTF
TRBV4-2	TRBJ2-7	CASSLEVSGSYEQYF
TRBV7-2	TRBJ1-5	CASSPTENQPQHF
TRBV6-5	TRBJ1-2	CASSLGQSYGYTF
TRBV19	TRBJ2-7	CASTHPKGLAGEEAYEQYF
TRBV19	TRBJ1-1	CASSSQGNTEAFF
TRBV6-1	TRBJ1-4	CASSAQTTTNEKLFF
TRBV5-5	TRBJ2-7	CASSLQILAGELYEQYF
TRBV25-1	TRBJ2-7	CASSEGLAGGIATYEQYF
TRBV7-9	TRBJ2-7	CASSSRTSGNDHEQYF
TRBV19	TRBJ1-5	CASSTRTGNQPQHF
TRBV28	TRBJ2-7	CASSLPTSRVEQYF
TRBV27	TRBJ1-5	CASKALGNQPQHF
TRBV6-1	TRBJ2-3	CASSEVIAGGRFSTDTQYF
TRBV10-1	TRBJ2-3	CASRGTALTDTQYF
TRBV20-1	TRBJ2-5	CSALIQETQYF
TRBV4-2	TRBJ2-2	CASSRSGTQTNTGELFF
TRBV19	TRBJ2-7	CASSGVGQGRGEQYF
TRBV2	TRBJ2-7	CASKTSGRPPLVEQYF
TRBV6-6	TRBJ1-5	CASSYRPGGQPQHF
TRBV11-2	TRBJ2-5	CASSLVVAGELETQYF
TRBV27	TRBJ1-5	CASSLTGLTQPQHF
TRBV7-9	TRBJ2-7	CASSTGQGMRDEQYF
TRBV10-3	TRBJ2-1	CAISDSGRAIDNEQFF
TRBV14	TRBJ2-1	CASSQLSGRGNEQFF
TRBV6-6	TRBJ1-4	CASSIRGGDEKLFF
TRBV10-1	TRBJ1-1	CASSKSGTANTEAFF
TRBV30	TRBJ2-5	CAWSVWRGETQYF
TRBV5-1	TRBJ2-3	CASSPGQGFTDTQYF
TRBV7-6	TRBJ2-7	CASSLDGDSSYEQYF
TRBV18	TRBJ2-2	CASSRTGGSDTGELFF
TRBV21-1	TRBJ2-7	CASSKDSDRAYEQYF
TRBV25-1	TRBJ2-7	CASSEGGSSYEQYF
TRBV28	TRBJ1-3	CASSLQGNGNTIYF
TRBV7-2	TRBJ1-4	CASSRTPIANEKLFF
TRBV28	TRBJ2-7	CASSPPTGSYEQYF
TRBV14	TRBJ2-2	CASSAADTGELFF
TRBV4-2	TRBJ2-1	CASRVPSGDEQFF
TRBV23-1	TRBJ1-2	CASSNRGPAYGYTF
TRBV6-5	TRBJ2-7	CASSYSEGDGYEQYF